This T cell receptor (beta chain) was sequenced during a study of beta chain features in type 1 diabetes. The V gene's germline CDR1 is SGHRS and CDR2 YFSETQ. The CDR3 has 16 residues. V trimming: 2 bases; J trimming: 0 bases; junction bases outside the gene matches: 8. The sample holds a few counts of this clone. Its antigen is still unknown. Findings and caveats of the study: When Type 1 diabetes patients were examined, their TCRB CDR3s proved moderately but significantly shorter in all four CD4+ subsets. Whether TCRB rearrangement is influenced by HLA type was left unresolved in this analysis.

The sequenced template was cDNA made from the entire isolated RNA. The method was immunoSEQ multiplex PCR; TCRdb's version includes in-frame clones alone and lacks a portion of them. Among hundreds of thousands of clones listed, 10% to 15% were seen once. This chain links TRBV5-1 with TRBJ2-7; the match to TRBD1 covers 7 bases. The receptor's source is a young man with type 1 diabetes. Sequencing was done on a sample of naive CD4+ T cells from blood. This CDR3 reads CASSFSGTEHSYEQYF. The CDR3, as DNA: TGCGCCAGCAGCTTTTCCGGGACAGAGCACTCCTACGAGCAGTACTTC. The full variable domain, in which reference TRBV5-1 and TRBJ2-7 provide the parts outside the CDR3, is KAGVTQTPRYLIKTRGQQVTLSCSPISGHRSVSWYQQTPGQGLQFLFEYFSETQRNKGNFPGRFSGRQFSNSRSEMNVSTLELGDSALYLCASSFSGTEHSYEQYFGPGTRLTVT.